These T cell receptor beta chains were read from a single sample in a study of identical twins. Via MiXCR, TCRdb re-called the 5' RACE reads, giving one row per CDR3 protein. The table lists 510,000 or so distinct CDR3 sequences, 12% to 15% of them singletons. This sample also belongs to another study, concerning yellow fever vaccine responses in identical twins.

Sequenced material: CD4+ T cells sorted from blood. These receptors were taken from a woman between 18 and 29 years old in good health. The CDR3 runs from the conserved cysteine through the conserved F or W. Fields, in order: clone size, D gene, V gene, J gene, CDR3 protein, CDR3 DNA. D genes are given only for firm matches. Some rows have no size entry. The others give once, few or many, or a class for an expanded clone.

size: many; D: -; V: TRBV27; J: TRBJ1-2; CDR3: CASSLRHNNYGYTF; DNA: TGTGCCAGCAGTTTGAGGCACAATAACTATGGCTACACCTTC
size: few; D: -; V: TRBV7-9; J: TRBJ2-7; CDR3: CASRGVASYEQYF; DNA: TGTGCCAGCAGGGGAGTTGCTTCTTACGAGCAGTACTTC
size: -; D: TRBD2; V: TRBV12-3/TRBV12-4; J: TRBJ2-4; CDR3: CASSTGLAGLLGDIQYF; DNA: TGTGCCAGCAGTACGGGACTAGCGGGATTATTGGGGGACATTCAGTACTTC
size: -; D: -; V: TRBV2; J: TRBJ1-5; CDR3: CASSRPADPGLGNQPQHF; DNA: TGTGCCAGCAGTCGTCCCGCGGATCCAGGGTTGGGCAATCAGCCCCAGCATTTT
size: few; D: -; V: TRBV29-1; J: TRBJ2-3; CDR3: CSVEYTSPTGTQYF; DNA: TGCAGCGTTGAGTACACTAGCCCTACCGGAACGCAGTATTTT
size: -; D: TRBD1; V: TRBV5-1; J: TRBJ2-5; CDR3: CASSLAFFGTGISETQYF; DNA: TGCGCCAGCAGCTTGGCGTTCTTCGGGACAGGCATCTCAGAGACCCAGTACTTC
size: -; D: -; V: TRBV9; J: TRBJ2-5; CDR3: CASSVGSDQETQYF; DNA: TGTGCCAGCAGCGTAGGTAGCGACCAAGAGACCCAGTACTTC
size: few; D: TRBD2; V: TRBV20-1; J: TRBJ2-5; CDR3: CSAREAGRGGVDLETQYF; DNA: TGCAGTGCTAGAGAAGCCGGACGGGGAGGGGTGGATTTAGAGACCCAGTACTTC
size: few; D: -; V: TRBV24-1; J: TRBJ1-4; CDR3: CATSGGAYEKLFF; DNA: TGTGCCACCAGTGGAGGGGCCTATGAAAAACTGTTTTTT
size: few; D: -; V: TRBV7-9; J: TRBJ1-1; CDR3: CASSPPEATEAFF; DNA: TGTGCCAGCAGTCCCCCGGAGGCCACTGAAGCTTTCTTT
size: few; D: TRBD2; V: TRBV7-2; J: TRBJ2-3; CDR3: CASYIRLAGADTQYF; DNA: TGTGCCAGCTACATACGACTAGCGGGGGCAGATACGCAGTATTTT
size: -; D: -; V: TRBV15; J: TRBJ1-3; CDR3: CATSTGLGGNTIYF; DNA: TGTGCCACCAGCACTGGGTTGGGGGGAAACACCATATATTTT
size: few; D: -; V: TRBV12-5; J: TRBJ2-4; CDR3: CASGLARDGGAKNIQYF; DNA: TGTGCTAGTGGTTTGGCCAGGGATGGCGGGGCCAAAAACATTCAGTACTTC
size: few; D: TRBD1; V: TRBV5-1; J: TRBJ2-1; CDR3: CASSLARGTGSYNEQFF; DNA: TGCGCCAGCAGCTTGGCCAGGGGGACAGGGTCCTACAATGAGCAGTTCTTC
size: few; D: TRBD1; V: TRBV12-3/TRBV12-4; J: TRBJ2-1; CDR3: CASSPDRGLEQFF; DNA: TGTGCCAGCAGCCCGGACAGGGGTCTTGAGCAGTTCTTC
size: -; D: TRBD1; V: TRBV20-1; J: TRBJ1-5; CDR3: CSAGGQGNQPQHF; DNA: TGCAGTGCAGGAGGACAGGGGAATCAGCCCCAGCATTTT
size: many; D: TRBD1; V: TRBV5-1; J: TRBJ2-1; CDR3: CASRGQTYNEQFF; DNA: TGCGCCAGCAGGGGACAGACCTACAATGAGCAGTTCTTC
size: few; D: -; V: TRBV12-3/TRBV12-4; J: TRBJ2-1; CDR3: CASSLGFDPWLDNEQFF; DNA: TGTGCCAGCAGTTTAGGGTTCGACCCTTGGTTGGACAATGAGCAGTTCTTC
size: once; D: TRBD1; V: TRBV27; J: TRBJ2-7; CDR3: CASSFGTGREQYF; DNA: TGTGCCAGCAGTTTCGGGACAGGACGGGAGCAGTACTTC
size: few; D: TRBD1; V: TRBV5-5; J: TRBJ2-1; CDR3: CASSQRTGGYYEQFF; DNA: TGTGCCAGCAGCCAACGGACAGGGGGGTACTATGAGCAGTTCTTC
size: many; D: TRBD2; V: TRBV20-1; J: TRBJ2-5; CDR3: CSARGLTSAYQETQYF; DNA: TGCAGTGCTAGGGGGTTGACTAGCGCCTACCAAGAGACCCAGTACTTC
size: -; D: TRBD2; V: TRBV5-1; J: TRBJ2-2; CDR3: CASSLLLAGTTGELFF; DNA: TGCGCCAGCAGCTTGCTACTAGCGGGGACCACCGGGGAGCTGTTTTTT
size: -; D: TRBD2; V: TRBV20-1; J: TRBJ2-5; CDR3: CSARSLAGDQETQYF; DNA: TGCAGTGCTAGATCCCTAGCGGGGGACCAAGAGACCCAGTACTTC
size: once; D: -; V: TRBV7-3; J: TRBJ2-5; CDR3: CASSQDGKQETQYF; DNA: TGTGCCAGCAGCCAAGACGGAAAGCAAGAGACCCAGTACTTC
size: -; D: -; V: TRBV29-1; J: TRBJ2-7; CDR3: CSVFKGYEQYF; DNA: TGCAGCGTTTTCAAGGGCTACGAGCAGTACTTC
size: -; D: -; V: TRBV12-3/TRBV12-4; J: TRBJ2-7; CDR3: CASSPRGLRSYEQYF; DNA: TGTGCCAGCAGTCCGCGGGGGCTTAGGTCCTACGAGCAGTACTTC
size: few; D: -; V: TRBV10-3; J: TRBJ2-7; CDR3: CAISHYLGEQYF; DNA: TGTGCCATCAGTCACTATCTTGGGGAGCAGTACTTC
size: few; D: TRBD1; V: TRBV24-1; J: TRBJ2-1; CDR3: CATSDVQGIYNEQFF; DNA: TGTGCCACCAGTGATGTACAGGGGATCTACAATGAGCAGTTCTTC
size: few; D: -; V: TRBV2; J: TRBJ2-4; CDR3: CASSVETDIQYF; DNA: TGTGCCAGCAGTGTAGAAACGGACATTCAGTACTTC
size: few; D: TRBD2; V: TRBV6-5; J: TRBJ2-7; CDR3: CASSWTSGRGNEQYF; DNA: TGTGCCAGCAGTTGGACTAGCGGGAGGGGAAACGAGCAGTACTTC
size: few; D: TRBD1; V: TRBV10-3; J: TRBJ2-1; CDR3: CAIRGGQGNYDEQFF; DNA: TGTGCCATCAGGGGGGGACAGGGAAACTACGATGAGCAGTTCTTC
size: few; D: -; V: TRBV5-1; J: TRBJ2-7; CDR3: CASAARSRVEQYF; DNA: TGCGCCAGCGCCGCGAGGTCGAGGGTGGAGCAGTACTTC
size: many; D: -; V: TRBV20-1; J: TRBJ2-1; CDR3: CSASPHGQTYNEQFF; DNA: TGCAGTGCCAGCCCCCATGGGCAAACCTACAATGAGCAGTTCTTC
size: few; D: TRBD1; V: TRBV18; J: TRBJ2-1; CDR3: CASSPRDRAGNEQFF; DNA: TGTGCCAGCTCACCGAGAGACAGGGCAGGGAATGAGCAGTTCTTC
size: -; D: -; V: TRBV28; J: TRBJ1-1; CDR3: CASSLWGETEAFF; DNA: TGTGCCAGCAGTTTATGGGGGGAGACTGAAGCTTTCTTT
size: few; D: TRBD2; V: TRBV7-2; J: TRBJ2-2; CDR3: CASRPGGASSGELFF; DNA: TGTGCCAGCAGACCCGGGGGGGCCTCATCCGGGGAGCTGTTTTTT
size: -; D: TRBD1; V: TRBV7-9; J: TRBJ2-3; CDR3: CASRKDRPSTDTQYF; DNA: TGTGCCAGCAGAAAGGACAGGCCTAGCACAGATACGCAGTATTTT
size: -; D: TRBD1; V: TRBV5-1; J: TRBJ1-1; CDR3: CASKSQRTGRVNTEAFF; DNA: TGCGCCAGCAAATCTCAACGGACAGGGCGAGTGAACACTGAAGCTTTCTTT
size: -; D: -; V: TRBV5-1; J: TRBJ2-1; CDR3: CASSLAPGYNEQFF; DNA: TGCGCCAGCAGCTTGGCCCCAGGGTACAATGAGCAGTTCTTC
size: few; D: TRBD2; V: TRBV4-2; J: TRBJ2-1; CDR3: CASSQDLTSGINEQFF; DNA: TGTGCCAGCAGCCAAGATTTAACTAGCGGGATCAATGAGCAGTTCTTC
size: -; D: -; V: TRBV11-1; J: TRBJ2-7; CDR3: CASSPGMGGRTPRRIEQYF; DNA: TGTGCCAGCAGCCCTGGCATGGGGGGAAGGACTCCCCGTAGGATCGAGCAGTACTTC
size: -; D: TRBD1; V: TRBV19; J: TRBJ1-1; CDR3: CASNPTQGFTEAFF; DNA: TGTGCCAGTAACCCTACACAGGGGTTTACTGAAGCTTTCTTT
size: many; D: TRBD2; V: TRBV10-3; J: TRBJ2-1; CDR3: CAIAGESNEQFF; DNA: TGTGCCATAGCGGGAGAATCAAATGAGCAGTTCTTC
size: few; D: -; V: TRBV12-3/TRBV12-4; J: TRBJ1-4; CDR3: CASSPRGTEKLFF; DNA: TGTGCCAGCAGTCCACGGGGTACAGAAAAACTGTTTTTT
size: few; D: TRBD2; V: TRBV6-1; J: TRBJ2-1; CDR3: CASSPGLMSHEQFF; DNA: TGTGCCAGCAGCCCGGGACTAATGTCCCATGAGCAGTTCTTC
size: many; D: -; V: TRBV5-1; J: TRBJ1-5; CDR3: CASSLEPGVGNQPQHF; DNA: TGCGCCAGCAGCTTGGAACCAGGGGTCGGAAATCAGCCCCAGCATTTT